A single sample is the source of the 26 T cell receptor beta chains below, sequenced in a study of blood T cell repertoires in COVID-19 (dated by TCRdb to about 2020). The receptor library was made with the immunoSEQ multiplex PCR assay. In its TCRdb copy, this immuneACCESS table keeps in-frame sequences only and misses some clones. Where compared with another copy, unresolved V genes explain less than half of these, and the others have no known cause. The table for this sample lists 180,000 or so clones; 89% of them were counted only once. The ten largest clones represent approximately 2.1% of the sample. Sequences were obtained from PBMCs or T cells enriched from blood (not recorded which). Every receptor here comes from a woman aged 40-49 years with acute COVID-19.

The rearrangement joins TRBV28 to TRBJ2-3; D not certain. The length of the CDR3 is 12 residues. V was pared by 6 bases and J by 8 bases, with 12 bases between. Germline values: CDR1 MDHEN, CDR2 SYDVKM. This CDR3 reads CASSKEYGTQYF. CDR3 sequence (DNA): TGTGCCAGCAGCAAGGAGTACGGTACGCAGTATTTT.

The chain carries TRBV11-2 and TRBJ2-5, with TRBD2 matching over 14 bases. This CDR3 region has 18 residues. V lost 1 base, J lost 3 bases, and 7 bases stayed unmatched. Germline-derived CDR1 and CDR2 are SGHAT and FQNNGV. CDR3 coding DNA: TGTGCCAGCAGCTTAGGCGGGACTAGCGGGAGAGTGAAAGAGACCCAGTACTTC. Amino acid sequence: CASSLGGTSGRVKETQYF.

V and J are TRBV7-9 and TRBJ1-3; TRBD1 matches 8 bases. J lost 2 bases, V lost 3 bases, and 3 bases had no gene match. The CDR3 runs to 15 residues. Germline V gene lookup returns CDR1 SEHNR and CDR2 FQNEAQ (reference sequence). CDR3 nucleotides: TGTGCCAGCAGCTTTCAGGGGGCGGCTGGAAACACCATATATTTT. Its protein product is CASSFQGAAGNTIYF.

This clone has just a few counts. Sequence at one end of the junction differs from germline and may be a read error. The chain has TRBV4-2 and TRBJ1-1; no clear D gene. The CDR3 has 12 amino acids. Germline V gene sequence: CDR1 LGHNA, CDR2 YNFKEQ. CDR3 DNA: TGTGCCAGCAGCCAAACCGGACGGGATCGGAACTTT. Translating it yields CASSQTGRDRNF.

The chain employs TRBV11-2 and TRBJ2-5; 7 positions agree with TRBD2. This CDR3 spans 14 amino acids. Losses at the gene ends were 4 bases for V and 0 bases for J; bases not matched to a gene: 2. Germline V gene sequence: CDR1 SGHAT, CDR2 FQNNGV. CDR3 sequence (DNA): TGTGCCAGCAGCTCCAGCGGGGACCAAGAGACCCAGTACTTC. Its protein product is CASSSSGDQETQYF.

The CDR3 reads CASSPRTGGTDTQYF. CDR3 DNA sequence: TGTGCCAGCAGCCCACGGACAGGGGGCACAGATACGCAGTATTTT. The chain combines TRBV14 with TRBJ2-3; 9 nucleotides line up with TRBD1. J was trimmed by 1 base and V by 4 bases; bases with no gene match: 3. The germline gives CDR1 SGHDN, CDR2 FVKESK. The CDR3 consists of 15 residues.

The genes are TRBV4-3 and TRBJ2-7, with D unclear. V was cut by 0 bases and J by 3 bases, with 12 bases left in between. The germline CDR1 and CDR2 sequences are LGHNA and YSLEER. The CDR3 length is 15 residues. Written as DNA, the CDR3 is TGCGCCAGCAGCCAAGATCAAATAGCCTACTACGAGCAGTACTTC. It translates to CASSQDQIAYYEQYF.

This chain connects TRBV19 to TRBJ2-1; 7 nucleotides agree with TRBD2. The J segment lost 3 bases and the V segment lost 4 bases, leaving 3 bases of the junction unmatched. The germline CDR1 and CDR2 sequences are LNHDA and SQIVND (reference sequence). The CDR3 length is 14 residues. The CDR3 sequence is CASSNRDYYNEQFF. The CDR3 DNA reads TGTGCCAGTAGTAACCGGGACTACTACAATGAGCAGTTCTTC.

The chain couples TRBV19 to TRBJ1-4, with TRBD1 matching 9 bases. Germline lookup yields CDR1 LNHDA and CDR2 SQIVND (reference sequence). CDR3 length: 17 residues. Trimming at V came to 1 base and at J to 0 bases, leaving 3 bases not matched to a gene. DNA for the CDR3: TGTGCCAGTAGTATAGGCACAGGGGGCTCAACTAATGAAAAACTGTTTTTT. It specifies CASSIGTGGSTNEKLFF.

The V call is TRBV5-8, the J call TRBJ1-2; TRBD1 aligns across 8 bases. Germline CDR1 reads SGHTS; CDR2 reads YDEGEE. CDR3 length equals 15 residues. V shed 2 bases and J 5 bases; nucleotides not matched to a gene: 8. CDR3 loop: CASSFPDRVSYGYTF. The CDR3 DNA reads TGTGCCAGCAGCTTTCCGGACAGGGTATCGTATGGCTACACCTTC.

The chain joins TRBV6-1 to TRBJ2-5, with a weak D call TRBD2 (7 bases). Germline V gene data show CDR1 as MNHNS and CDR2 as SASEGT. Trimming removed 2 bases from V and 3 bases from J, with 16 bases in between. This CDR3 has 16 residues. CDR3 coding DNA: TGTGCCAGCAGTGAACGAACCAGGGGAGGGAAAGAGACCCAGTACTTC. Translating it yields CASSERTRGGKETQYF.

This rearrangement joins TRBV2 to TRBJ1-1, with 9 bases aligning to TRBD1. There are 12 residues in the CDR3. Germline CDR1 SNHLY, CDR2 FYNNEI. V shed 8 bases, J shed 7 bases, and the junction held 5 bases outside the gene matches. The CDR3 reads CASSGQGLEAFF. CDR3 in DNA: TGTGCCAGCTCGGGACAGGGCCTTGAAGCTTTCTTT.

The chain couples TRBV5-6 to TRBJ1-2; 7 bases are a match to TRBD1. CDR3 length equals 16 residues. V lost 2 bases and J lost 4; bases outside the gene matches: 11. Germline-derived CDR1 and CDR2 are SGHDT and YYEEEE. The CDR3 reads CASSLWAQGQIYGYTF. Written as DNA, the CDR3 is TGTGCCAGCAGCTTATGGGCACAGGGGCAAATCTATGGCTACACCTTC.

This rearrangement joins TRBV9 to TRBJ1-3; a possible D gene is TRBD1 (5 bases). The CDR3 spans 15 residues. The V gene lost 4 bases and the J gene lost 3 bases, with 14 bases spanning the gap. CDR1 and CDR2 (germline): SGDLS, YYNGEE. The CDR3 DNA follows: TGTGCCAGCAGCTCCAACCCCAGGGTTGGAAACACCATATATTTT. Residues: CASSSNPRVGNTIYF.

The V and J genes are TRBV3-1 (or the pseudogene TRBV3-2) and TRBJ2-1, with TRBD2 matching 10 bases. There are 19 residues in the CDR3. CDR1 and CDR2 (germline): LGHDT, YNNKEL (reference sequence). The V gene end was trimmed by 4 bases and the J gene end by 0 bases; junction bases not matched to a gene: 12. CDR3 sequence reads: CASSRPSGGLRSSYNEQFF. In DNA form, the CDR3 reads TGTGCCAGCAGCCGGCCTAGCGGGGGCCTAAGGAGCTCCTACAATGAGCAGTTCTTC.

The chain employs TRBV7-8 and TRBJ1-4, with 7 bases matching TRBD1. V lost 5 bases, J lost 8 bases, and 11 bases stayed unmatched. The V gene's germline CDR1 is SGHVS and CDR2 FQNEAQ. The CDR3 covers 15 residues. CDR3 sequence (DNA): TGTGCCAGCAGCCATAGACAGGGCGGCGGCGAAAAACTGTTTTTT. Protein: CASSHRQGGGEKLFF. Variable domain in full (rest from reference TRBV7-8 and TRBJ1-4): GAGVSQSPRYKVAKRGQDVALRCDPISGHVSLFWYQQALGQGPEFLTYFQNEAQLDKSGLPSDRFFAERPEGSVSTLKIQRTQQEDSAVYLCASSHRQGGGEKLFFGSGTQLSVL.

V and J are TRBV29-1 and TRBJ2-2, with 8 bases aligning to TRBD1. The CDR3 runs 11 residues. Germline-derived CDR1 and CDR2 are SQVTM and ANQGSEA. Unmatched junction bases numbered 2, after V lost 6 bases and J lost 8 bases. CDR3 DNA: TGCAGCGTGGGACAGGCAGGGGAGCTGTTTTTT. Its protein product is CSVGQAGELFF.

The J gene is TRBJ2-2, the V gene TRBV5-1, with TRBD2 matching 8 bases. The V segment lost 4 bases and the J segment 0 bases; nucleotides outside the gene matches: 8. Looked up from germline, CDR1 is SGHRS and CDR2 is YFSETQ. The CDR3 contains 17 residues. Here the CDR3 reads CASSSPRGGANTGELFF. In nucleotides, the CDR3 is TGCGCCAGCAGCAGCCCCCGGGGGGGGGCGAACACCGGGGAGCTGTTTTTT.

The chain uses TRBV30 and TRBJ2-7; 10 bases map to TRBD2. The CDR3 runs 15 residues. Trimming took 0 bases from V and 4 from J; bases not matched to a gene: 6. Germline V gene lookup returns CDR1 GTSNPN and CDR2 SVGIG (reference sequence). CDR3 sequence: CAWSVSGGPIYEQYF. CDR3 sequence (DNA): TGTGCCTGGAGTGTTAGCGGGGGGCCAATATACGAGCAGTACTTC.

V usage is TRBV30 and J usage is TRBJ1-5; D might be TRBD1 (5 bases). This CDR3 has 12 residues. V lost 1 base and J 6 bases, leaving 7 bases between the germline ends. Germline V lookup: CDR1 GTSNPN, CDR2 SVGIG (reference sequence). The CDR3 DNA follows: TGTGCCTGGAGTGAGGGGTCTCAGCCCCAGCATTTT. It is translated as CAWSEGSQPQHF.

This chain connects TRBV7-9 to TRBJ1-2; no firm D call. Trimming took 5 bases from V and 8 from J, leaving 18 bases between them. The CDR3 is 14 amino acids. Germline V gene lookup returns CDR1 SEHNR and CDR2 FQNEAQ (reference sequence). In nucleotides, the CDR3 is TGTGCCAGCAGCCTACCGAAGCGCGCAGAGGGCTACACCTTC. It codes for CASSLPKRAEGYTF. Filled out from reference TRBV7-9 and TRBJ1-2, the complete variable domain reads DTGVSQNPRHKITKRGQNVTFRCDPISEHNRLYWYRQTLGQGPEFLTYFQNEAQLEKSRLLSDRFSAERPKGSFSTLEIQRTEQGDSAMYLCASSLPKRAEGYTFGSGTRLTVV.

The CDR3 region is CASSSEGHSVDTEAFF. The CDR3 region has the DNA TGTGCCAGCAGCTCCGAGGGTCACTCGGTGGACACTGAAGCTTTCTTT. The chain is built from TRBV7-9 and TRBJ1-1, with no clear D. Looked up from germline, CDR1 is SEHNR and CDR2 is FQNEAQ (reference sequence). V lost 4 bases to trimming and J lost 3 bases, with 18 bases between them. The CDR3 is 16 amino acids.

This chain connects TRBV5-4 to TRBJ1-1; D unresolved. From germline, CDR1 is SGHNT and CDR2 YYREEE (reference sequence). The CDR3 is made up of 16 amino acids. Trimming took 4 bases from V and 0 from J, leaving 16 bases between them. As DNA, the CDR3 is TGTGCCAGCAGCGATCGAGGAAGACCCATGAACACTGAAGCTTTCTTT. Translated, it gives CASSDRGRPMNTEAFF. The whole variable domain, filled in from reference TRBV5-4 and TRBJ1-1, reads ETGVTQSPTHLIKTRGQQVTLRCSSQSGHNTVSWYQQALGQGPQFIFQYYREEENGRGNFPPRFSGLQFPNYSSELNVNALELDDSALYLCASSDRGRPMNTEAFFGQGTRLTVV.

The rearrangement links TRBV27 to TRBJ2-2; possibly TRBD1 for D (6 bases). The CDR3 is 14 amino acids. The germline V gene has CDR1 MNHEY and CDR2 SMNVEV (reference sequence). Deletions cut 5 bases from V and 6 bases from J, with 13 bases between. CDR3 protein: CASSQGSWAGELFF. The CDR3 region has the DNA TGTGCCAGCAGTCAGGGGTCTTGGGCCGGGGAGCTGTTTTTT.

This rearrangement joins TRBV18 to TRBJ1-2; TRBD1 agrees at 11 bases. Looked up from germline, CDR1 is KGHSH and CDR2 is LQKENI. This CDR3 has 16 amino acids. V trimming: 6 bases; J trimming: 4 bases; junction bases outside the gene matches: 10. The CDR3 sequence: CASSPTRTGGSYGYTF. The CDR3 region has the DNA TGTGCCAGCTCCCCTACCCGGACAGGGGGCAGCTATGGCTACACCTTC.

This rearrangement joins TRBV9 to TRBJ2-7; 8 bases map to TRBD1. Germline V CDR1 and CDR2: SGDLS, YYNGEE. The CDR3 sequence is 17 residues long. With V trimmed by 0 bases and J by 3 bases, 11 bases remained unmatched. The CDR3 nucleotides read TGTGCCAGCAGCGTAGCGGTTTCGACAGGGGCCTTCTACGAGCAGTACTTC. This encodes CASSVAVSTGAFYEQYF. Looking up the rest from reference TRBV9 and TRBJ2-7 gives the full variable domain: DSGVTQTPKHLITATGQRVTLRCSPRSGDLSVYWYQQSLDQGLQFLIQYYNGEERAKGNILERFSAQQFPDLHSELNLSSLELGDSALYFCASSVAVSTGAFYEQYFGPGTRLTVT.